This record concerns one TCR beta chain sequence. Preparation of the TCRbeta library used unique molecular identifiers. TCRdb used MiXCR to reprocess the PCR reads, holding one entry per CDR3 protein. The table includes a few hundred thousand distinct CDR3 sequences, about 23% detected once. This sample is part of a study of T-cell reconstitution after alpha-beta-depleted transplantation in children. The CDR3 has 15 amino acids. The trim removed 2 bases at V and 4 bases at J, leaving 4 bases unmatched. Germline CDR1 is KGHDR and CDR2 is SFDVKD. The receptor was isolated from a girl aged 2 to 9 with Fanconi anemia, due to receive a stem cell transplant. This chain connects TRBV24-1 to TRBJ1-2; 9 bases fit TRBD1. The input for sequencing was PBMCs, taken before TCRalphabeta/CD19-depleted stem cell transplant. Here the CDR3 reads CATSDSGQGLYGYTF. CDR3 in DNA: TGTGCCACCAGTGATTCGGGACAGGGCCTCTATGGCTACACCTTC.